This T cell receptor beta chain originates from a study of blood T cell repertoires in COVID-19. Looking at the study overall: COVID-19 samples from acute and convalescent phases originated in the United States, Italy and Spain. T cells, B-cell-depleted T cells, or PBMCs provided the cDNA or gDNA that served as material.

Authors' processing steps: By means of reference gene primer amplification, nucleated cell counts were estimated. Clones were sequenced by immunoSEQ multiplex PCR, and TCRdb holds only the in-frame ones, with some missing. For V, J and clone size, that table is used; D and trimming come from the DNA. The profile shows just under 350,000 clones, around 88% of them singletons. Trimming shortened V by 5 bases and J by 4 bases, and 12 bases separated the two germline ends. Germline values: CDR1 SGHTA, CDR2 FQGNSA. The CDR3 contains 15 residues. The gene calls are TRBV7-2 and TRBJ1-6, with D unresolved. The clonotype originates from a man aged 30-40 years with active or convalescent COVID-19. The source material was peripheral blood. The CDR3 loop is CASSPRLTYNSPLHF. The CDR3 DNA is TGTGCCAGCAGCCCCCGACTGACTTATAATTCACCCCTCCACTTT.